This is a list of T cell receptor beta chains from one sample in a study of T cell responses to AZD1222 COVID-19 vaccine. Produced via immunoSEQ multiplex PCR; TCRdb's table is partial and in-frame only. The sample yields under 200,000 clones, approximately 92% seen once. The sequencing here drew on peripheral blood, taken 28 days after the second dose of the MenACWY control vaccine. The receptors were gathered from an adult who received the MenACWY meningococcal vaccine as a control. CDR3s include the opening cysteine and the closing phenylalanine or tryptophan. The order of the fields is D gene, J gene, V gene, clone size, CDR3 protein, CDR3 DNA. The D gene is left open where the match is weak. Size is stated for part of the rows, as once, few or many counts, or as a class when the clone is expanded.

D: TRBD1; J: TRBJ1-2; V: TRBV28; size: -; CDR3: CASSSYNRGNYGYTF; DNA: TGTGCCAGCAGCTCTTACAACAGGGGGAACTATGGCTACACCTTC
D: -; J: TRBJ1-3; V: TRBV4-2; size: -; CDR3: CASSQEVSNSGNTIYF; DNA: TGTGCCAGCAGCCAAGAGGTTTCCAACTCTGGAAACACCATATATTTT
D: -; J: TRBJ2-3; V: TRBV30; size: -; CDR3: CAWGGAVSSTDTQYF; DNA: TGTGCCTGGGGCGGAGCGGTGTCTAGCACAGATACGCAGTATTTT
D: -; J: TRBJ2-3; V: TRBV7-3; size: -; CDR3: CASSPMGQNTDTQYF; DNA: TGTGCCAGCAGCCCCATGGGGCAAAACACAGATACGCAGTATTTT
D: TRBD1; J: TRBJ2-3; V: TRBV18; size: -; CDR3: CASSKDRGWTDTQYF; DNA: TGTGCCAGCTCAAAGGACAGGGGATGGACAGATACGCAGTATTTT
D: TRBD2; J: TRBJ2-3; V: TRBV3-1/TRBV3-2; size: -; CDR3: CASSQDKRWGLAGGTDTQYF; DNA: TGTGCCAGCAGCCAAGATAAGCGGTGGGGACTAGCGGGAGGCACAGATACGCAGTATTTT
D: TRBD1; J: TRBJ2-1; V: TRBV27; size: -; CDR3: CASSQTGTGPNEQFF; DNA: TGTGCCAGCAGTCAAACCGGGACAGGGCCCAATGAGCAGTTCTTC
D: -; J: TRBJ2-7; V: TRBV7-8; size: -; CDR3: CASSLAAGSSYEQYF; DNA: TGTGCCAGCAGCTTAGCGGCAGGGTCCTCCTACGAGCAGTACTTC
D: -; J: TRBJ2-3; V: TRBV30; size: -; CDR3: CASTRVTDTQYF; DNA: TGTGCCTCCACCCGCGTCACAGATACGCAGTATTTT
D: -; J: TRBJ1-1; V: TRBV19; size: -; CDR3: CASSDSRTLNTEAFF; DNA: TGTGCCAGTAGTGATTCCAGGACGCTTAACACTGAAGCTTTCTTT
D: TRBD1; J: TRBJ1-2; V: TRBV19; size: -; CDR3: CASRTNGGQGGGYTF; DNA: TGTGCCAGTAGAACAAACGGGGGACAGGGAGGTGGCTACACCTTC
D: TRBD1; J: TRBJ1-5; V: TRBV19; size: -; CDR3: CASSDRGNQPQHF; DNA: TGTGCCAGTTCGGACAGGGGCAATCAGCCCCAGCATTTT
D: -; J: TRBJ2-7; V: TRBV6-5; size: -; CDR3: CASMEDRIPYEQYF; DNA: TGTGCCAGCATGGAAGACAGGATTCCCTACGAGCAGTACTTC
D: -; J: TRBJ1-2; V: TRBV10-3; size: -; CDR3: CAISPLAIQAADGYTF; DNA: TGTGCCATCAGTCCGCTCGCGATACAGGCCGCCGACGGCTACACCTTC
D: -; J: TRBJ2-5; V: TRBV11-3; size: -; CDR3: CASSLRGVAETQYF; DNA: TGTGCCAGCAGCTTAAGAGGGGTGGCGGAGACCCAGTACTTC
D: TRBD1; J: TRBJ1-2; V: TRBV4-1; size: -; CDR3: CASSPGRGNLIYGYTF; DNA: TGCGCCAGCAGCCCGGGCAGGGGGAACCTAATCTATGGCTACACCTTC
D: TRBD1; J: TRBJ1-5; V: TRBV7-9; size: -; CDR3: CASRARDSLFSNQPQHF; DNA: TGTGCCAGCAGGGCCCGGGACAGCCTTTTCAGTAATCAGCCCCAGCATTTT
D: -; J: TRBJ1-3; V: TRBV9; size: -; CDR3: CASSPRDAPGNTIYF; DNA: TGTGCCAGCAGCCCGAGGGATGCCCCTGGAAACACCATATATTTT
D: -; J: TRBJ1-5; V: TRBV28; size: -; CDR3: CASSLGGSTQPQHF; DNA: TGTGCCAGCAGTTTGGGAGGGTCTACTCAGCCCCAGCATTTT
D: TRBD1; J: TRBJ2-1; V: TRBV9; size: -; CDR3: CASSPAGTGVINEQFF; DNA: TGTGCCAGCAGCCCTGCCGGGACAGGGGTTATCAATGAGCAGTTCTTC
D: -; J: TRBJ2-2; V: TRBV11-2; size: -; CDR3: CASSFLANTGELFF; DNA: TGTGCCAGCAGCTTTCTAGCGAACACCGGGGAGCTGTTTTTT
D: -; J: TRBJ1-2; V: TRBV7-9; size: -; CDR3: CASSSYRANNYGYTF; DNA: TGTGCCAGCAGCTCTTACAGGGCCAATAACTATGGCTACACCTTC
D: -; J: TRBJ2-4; V: TRBV19; size: -; CDR3: CASSMGRDYIQYF; DNA: TGTGCCAGTAGTATGGGCAGGGACTACATTCAGTACTTC
D: -; J: TRBJ2-6; V: TRBV5-1; size: -; CDR3: CASRPGPSSGANVLTF; DNA: TGCGCCAGCAGACCCGGACCGAGCTCTGGGGCCAACGTCCTGACTTTC
D: TRBD1; J: TRBJ1-2; V: TRBV7-9; size: -; CDR3: CASIRDRGLGYTF; DNA: TGTGCCAGCATCCGAGACAGGGGGCTCGGCTACACCTTC
D: TRBD1; J: TRBJ2-7; V: TRBV18; size: -; CDR3: CASSPGTGSYEQYF; DNA: TGTGCCAGCTCACCTGGGACAGGCTCCTACGAGCAGTACTTC
D: TRBD2; J: TRBJ2-1; V: TRBV24-1; size: -; CDR3: CATSESSGSSNEQFF; DNA: TGTGCCACCAGTGAGAGTAGCGGGAGCTCCAATGAGCAGTTCTTC
D: -; J: TRBJ1-1; V: TRBV5-8; size: -; CDR3: CASNEYGAEAFF; DNA: TGTGCCAGCAACGAGTACGGAGCTGAAGCTTTCTTT
D: TRBD1; J: TRBJ1-2; V: TRBV7-8; size: -; CDR3: CASSLWGQENYGYTF; DNA: TGTGCCAGCAGCTTATGGGGACAGGAAAACTATGGCTACACCTTC
D: TRBD1; J: TRBJ1-1; V: TRBV18; size: -; CDR3: CASLLRTGGMAEAFF; DNA: TGTGCCAGCCTCCTCCGGACAGGGGGCATGGCTGAAGCTTTCTTT
D: -; J: TRBJ1-3; V: TRBV5-1; size: -; CDR3: CASSRMSRDTIYF; DNA: TGCGCCAGCTCTAGAATGTCCAGGGACACCATATATTTT
D: -; J: TRBJ2-7; V: TRBV11-2; size: -; CDR3: CASSSVVRSEQYF; DNA: TGTGCCAGCAGCTCGGTCGTACGGAGTGAGCAGTACTTC
D: -; J: TRBJ2-1; V: TRBV29-1; size: -; CDR3: CSVNGGGYNEQFF; DNA: TGCAGCGTCAACGGGGGCGGCTACAATGAGCAGTTCTTC
D: TRBD1; J: TRBJ1-1; V: TRBV6-6; size: -; CDR3: CASSQDRGEAFF; DNA: TGTGCCAGCAGTCAGGACAGGGGGGAAGCTTTCTTT
D: -; J: TRBJ1-1; V: TRBV18; size: -; CDR3: CASSPANTEAFF; DNA: TGTGCCAGCTCACCAGCGAACACTGAAGCTTTCTTT
D: -; J: TRBJ2-2; V: TRBV27; size: -; CDR3: CASSLGPGTTGELFF; DNA: TGTGCCAGCAGTTTGGGTCCGGGGACCACCGGGGAGCTGTTTTTT
D: -; J: TRBJ2-1; V: TRBV5-4; size: -; CDR3: CASSLVSTRNNEQFF; DNA: TGTGCCAGCAGCTTGGTCTCGACAAGGAACAATGAGCAGTTCTTC
D: -; J: TRBJ1-6; V: TRBV27; size: few; CDR3: CASSLAGPDSPLHF; DNA: TGTGCCAGCAGTTTAGCAGGGCCCGATTCACCCCTCCACTTT
D: -; J: TRBJ1-6; V: TRBV30; size: -; CDR3: CAWRPIPWGSPLHF; DNA: TGTGCCTGGAGGCCGATACCCTGGGGTTCACCCCTCCACTTT
D: TRBD1; J: TRBJ1-1; V: TRBV11-2; size: -; CDR3: CASSARGRDTEAFF; DNA: TGTGCCAGCAGCGCCAGGGGGCGCGACACTGAAGCTTTCTTT
D: -; J: TRBJ2-5; V: TRBV11-2; size: -; CDR3: CASNPPGETQYF; DNA: TGTGCCAGCAACCCCCCGGGGGAGACCCAGTACTTC
D: TRBD2; J: TRBJ2-1; V: TRBV29-1; size: -; CDR3: CSVRSGTSDYNEQFF; DNA: TGCAGCGTGCGATCCGGGACTAGCGATTACAATGAGCAGTTCTTC
D: TRBD2; J: TRBJ2-3; V: TRBV6-4; size: -; CDR3: CASSDSGLGTDTQYF; DNA: TGTGCCAGCAGTGACTCCGGACTAGGGACAGATACGCAGTATTTT
D: TRBD2; J: TRBJ2-1; V: TRBV7-6; size: once; CDR3: CASSPPGLAGVNEQFF; DNA: TGTGCCAGCAGCCCTCCCGGACTAGCGGGAGTGAATGAGCAGTTCTTC
D: TRBD2; J: TRBJ2-1; V: TRBV7-9; size: few; CDR3: CASSQGLAGVYEQFF; DNA: TGTGCCAGCAGCCAGGGACTAGCGGGAGTTTATGAGCAGTTCTTC
D: -; J: TRBJ2-7; V: TRBV3-1/TRBV3-2; size: -; CDR3: CASSLHEQYF; DNA: TGTGCCAGCAGTCTTCACGAGCAGTACTTC
D: -; J: TRBJ1-5; V: TRBV28; size: -; CDR3: CASSNQPQHF; DNA: TGTGCCAGCAGCAATCAGCCCCAGCATTTT
D: -; J: TRBJ2-1; V: TRBV19; size: -; CDR3: CASSILVGEQFF; DNA: TGTGCCAGTAGTATTCTAGTCGGGGAGCAGTTCTTC
D: -; J: TRBJ1-2; V: TRBV20-1; size: -; CDR3: CSASVGRKYGYTF; DNA: TGCAGTGCTAGTGTCGGTAGGAAGTATGGCTACACCTTC
D: -; J: TRBJ2-4; V: TRBV19; size: -; CDR3: CASSIEHEQKNIQYF; DNA: TGTGCCAGTAGTATCGAGCACGAGCAGAAAAACATTCAGTACTTC
D: TRBD1; J: TRBJ2-7; V: TRBV27; size: -; CDR3: CASRPRDSPYEQYF; DNA: TGTGCCAGCAGACCCCGGGACAGCCCCTACGAGCAGTACTTC
D: -; J: TRBJ2-5; V: TRBV24-1; size: -; CDR3: CATSAGSKETQYF; DNA: TGTGCCACCAGTGCCGGGAGTAAGGAGACCCAGTACTTC
D: -; J: TRBJ2-2; V: TRBV7-3; size: -; CDR3: CASSLEGPNTGELFF; DNA: TGTGCCAGCAGCCTGGAGGGCCCGAACACCGGGGAGCTGTTTTTT
D: -; J: TRBJ1-2; V: TRBV6-1; size: -; CDR3: CASSEALAANYGYTF; DNA: TGTGCCAGCAGTGAAGCGCTGGCAGCTAACTATGGCTACACCTTC
D: TRBD2; J: TRBJ2-1; V: TRBV5-1; size: -; CDR3: CASSLASLAGNNEQFF; DNA: TGCGCCAGCAGCTTGGCCAGTCTAGCGGGCAACAATGAGCAGTTCTTC
D: TRBD1; J: TRBJ1-2; V: TRBV7-2; size: -; CDR3: CASSQRQGGYTF; DNA: TGTGCCAGCAGCCAACGACAGGGTGGCTACACCTTC
D: TRBD1; J: TRBJ1-1; V: TRBV5-1; size: few; CDR3: CASSSTGGTEAFF; DNA: TGCGCCAGCAGCTCCACAGGGGGCACTGAAGCTTTCTTT
D: -; J: TRBJ2-5; V: TRBV7-3; size: -; CDR3: CASSLIQGERTRDQETQYF; DNA: TGTGCCAGCAGCTTAATTCAGGGTGAACGAACTAGGGACCAAGAGACCCAGTACTTC
D: -; J: TRBJ2-1; V: TRBV11-3; size: once; CDR3: CASSLSTPSNEQFF; DNA: TGTGCCAGCAGCTTATCCACTCCCAGTAATGAGCAGTTCTTC
D: -; J: TRBJ1-5; V: TRBV30; size: -; CDR3: CAWSVWTTHTDQPQHF; DNA: TGTGCCTGGAGTGTATGGACGACACATACGGATCAGCCCCAGCATTTT